This entry describes one T cell receptor beta chain. Its antigen is unidentified. These data belong to a study of T cells in localized non-small cell lung cancer. Clones were read by immunoSEQ multiplex PCR, and TCRdb kept only the in-frame ones, dropping some. This sample yields about 77,000 clones, of which 88% are seen a single time; less than 25% belongs to the top ten. Study observations and caveats: Uninvolved neighboring lung showed the greatest T cell clonality, exceeding tumor. Multi-region tumor sequencing was not done, so intratumor heterogeneity could not be excluded. In adjacent lung, a median about 50 of the top 100 tumor clones were found.

This CDR3 spans 15 amino acids. V lost 3 bases and J 3 bases, leaving 12 bases between the germline ends. Per the germline V gene, CDR1 is MNHNS and CDR2 is SASEGT. The clonotype originates from a woman aged 35-75 years with stage I squamous cell lung carcinoma. V is TRBV6-1 and J is TRBJ1-5; D unresolved. The sequences come from peripheral blood, collected before any cancer treatment. The CDR3 spells CASSDRAGPNQPQHF. As DNA, the CDR3 is TGTGCCAGCAGTGACCGGGCGGGCCCCAATCAGCCCCAGCATTTT.